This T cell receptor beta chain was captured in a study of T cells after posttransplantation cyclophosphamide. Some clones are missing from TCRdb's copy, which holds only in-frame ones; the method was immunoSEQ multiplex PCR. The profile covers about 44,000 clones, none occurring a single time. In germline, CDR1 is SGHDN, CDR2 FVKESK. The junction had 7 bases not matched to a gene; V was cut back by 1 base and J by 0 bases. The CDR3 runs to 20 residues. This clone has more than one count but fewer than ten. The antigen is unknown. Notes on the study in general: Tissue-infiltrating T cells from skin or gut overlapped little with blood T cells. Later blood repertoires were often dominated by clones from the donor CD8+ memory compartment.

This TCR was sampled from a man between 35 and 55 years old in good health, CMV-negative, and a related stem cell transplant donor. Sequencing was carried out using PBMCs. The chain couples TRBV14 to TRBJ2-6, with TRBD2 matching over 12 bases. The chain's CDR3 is CASSQGVGLAGYSGANVLTF. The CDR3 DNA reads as TGTGCCAGCAGCCAAGGCGTGGGACTAGCGGGTTACTCTGGGGCCAACGTCCTGACTTTC.